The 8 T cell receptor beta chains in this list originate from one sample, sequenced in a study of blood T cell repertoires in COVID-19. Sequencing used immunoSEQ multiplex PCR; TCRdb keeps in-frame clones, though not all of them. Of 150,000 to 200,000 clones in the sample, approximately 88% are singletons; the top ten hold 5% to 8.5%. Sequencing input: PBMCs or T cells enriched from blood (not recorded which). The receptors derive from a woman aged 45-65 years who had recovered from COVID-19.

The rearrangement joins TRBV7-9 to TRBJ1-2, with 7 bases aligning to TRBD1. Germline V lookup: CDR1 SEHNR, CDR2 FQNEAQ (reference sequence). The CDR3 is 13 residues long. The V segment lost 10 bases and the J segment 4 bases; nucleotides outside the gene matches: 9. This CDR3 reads CANQPGQSYGYTF. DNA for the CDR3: TGTGCCAATCAGCCGGGACAGTCCTATGGCTACACCTTC.

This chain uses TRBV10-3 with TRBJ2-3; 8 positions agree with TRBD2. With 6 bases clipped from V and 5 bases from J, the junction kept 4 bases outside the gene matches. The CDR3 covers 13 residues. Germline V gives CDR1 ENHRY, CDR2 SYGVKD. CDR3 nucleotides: TGTGCCATCAGCGGGGGGGGCGGAGATACGCAGTATTTT. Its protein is CAISGGGGDTQYF.

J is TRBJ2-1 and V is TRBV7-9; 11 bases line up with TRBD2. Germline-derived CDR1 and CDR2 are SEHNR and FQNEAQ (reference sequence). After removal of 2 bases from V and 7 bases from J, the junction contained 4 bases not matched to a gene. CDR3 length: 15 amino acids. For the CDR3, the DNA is TGTGCCAGCAGCTTACTAGCGGGGGGCCAAAATGAGCAGTTCTTC. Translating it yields CASSLLAGGQNEQFF.

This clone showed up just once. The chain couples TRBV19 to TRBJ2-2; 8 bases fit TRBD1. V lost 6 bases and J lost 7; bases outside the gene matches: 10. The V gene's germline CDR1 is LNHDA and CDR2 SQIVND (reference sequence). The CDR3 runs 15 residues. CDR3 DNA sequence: TGTGCCAGTAGCCCCCGTGGACAGGGCAGCGGGGAGCTGTTTTTT. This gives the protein CASSPRGQGSGELFF.

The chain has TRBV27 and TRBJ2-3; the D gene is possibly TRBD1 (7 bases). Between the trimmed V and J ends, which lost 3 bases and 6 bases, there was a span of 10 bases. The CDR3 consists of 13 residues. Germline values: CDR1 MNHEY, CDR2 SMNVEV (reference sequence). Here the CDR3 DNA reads TGTGCCAGCAGTTTCAGGGGGAGGGATACGCAGTATTTT. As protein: CASSFRGRDTQYF.

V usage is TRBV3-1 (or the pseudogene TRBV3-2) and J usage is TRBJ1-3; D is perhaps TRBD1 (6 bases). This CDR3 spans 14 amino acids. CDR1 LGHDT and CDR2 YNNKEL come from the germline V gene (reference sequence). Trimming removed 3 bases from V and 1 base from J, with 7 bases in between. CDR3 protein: CASSQGTSGNTIYF. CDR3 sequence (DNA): TGTGCCAGCAGCCAGGGGACATCTGGAAACACCATATATTTT.

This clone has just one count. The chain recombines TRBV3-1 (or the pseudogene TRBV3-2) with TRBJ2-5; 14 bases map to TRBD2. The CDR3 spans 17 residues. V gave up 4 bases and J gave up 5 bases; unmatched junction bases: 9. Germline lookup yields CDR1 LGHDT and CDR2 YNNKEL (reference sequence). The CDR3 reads CASSPLGLAGGGETQYF. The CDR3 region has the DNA TGTGCCAGCAGCCCTCTTGGACTAGCGGGGGGAGGTGAGACCCAGTACTTC.

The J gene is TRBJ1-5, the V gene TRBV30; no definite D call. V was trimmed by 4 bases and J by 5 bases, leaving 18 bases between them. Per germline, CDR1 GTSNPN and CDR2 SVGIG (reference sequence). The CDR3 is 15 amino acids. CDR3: CAWTPTGFGYQPQHF. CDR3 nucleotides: TGTGCCTGGACCCCCACCGGGTTCGGATATCAGCCCCAGCATTTT.